This TCR beta chain was recorded in a study of technical replicates of blood from a few donors. Here immunoSEQ multiplex PCR was the method, and the copy in TCRdb shows in-frame clones only, minus some. Of 78,000 or so clones in the sample, approximately 90% were seen once. After removal of 1 base from V and 7 bases from J, the junction contained 7 bases not matched to a gene. Germline assignment: CDR1 LGHNA and CDR2 YSLEER. CDR3 length: 16 residues. This clone was seen a handful of times. The sequencing input was T cells isolated from PBMCs. The chain links TRBV4-3 to TRBJ2-2, with 9 positions matching TRBD2. This TCR was sampled from a human donor in good health. Here the CDR3 reads CASSQGVAGANGELFF. The CDR3, as DNA: TGCGCCAGCAGCCAAGGAGTAGCGGGAGCGAACGGGGAGCTGTTTTTT.